The T cell receptor beta chain described here comes from a study of T cells in Graves' hyperthyroidism and ophthalmopathy. Notes on the study in general: Expanded thyroid clonotypes (above 0.001) were mostly also found in blood.

Across 18 months, stable Graves' hyperthyroidism was marked by no progression to ophthalmopathy. Subjects aged 18 to 65 presented with newly diagnosed hyperthyroidism of less than 2 months' duration. The study based diagnoses on clinical symptoms, serum thyroxine and TRAb, thyroid ultrasound and orbital computed tomography. This clonotype was seen ten or more times. Its cognate antigen is unknown. The CDR3 extends over 16 amino acids. Trimming took off 4 bases at V and 4 bases at J, with 17 bases between the two ends. Germline-derived CDR1 and CDR2 are SGHTS and YDEGEE. Using RNA transcripts as the source, TCR beta CDR3 regions were amplified. The study used the HTBI primer set for a first-round RT-PCR of the TCR CDR3. TCRdb reprocessed the multiplex PCR reads with MiXCR, giving one entry per CDR3 protein. The table includes about 98,000 distinct CDR3 sequences, 35% to 50% detected once.

This clonotype was sampled from a woman in her thirties with Graves' hyperthyroidism. The chain links TRBV5-8 to TRBJ2-2; D is possibly TRBD2 (6 bases). The sequencing input was peripheral blood or thyroid tissue (not recorded which). The DNA for the CDR3 is TGTGCCAGCAGCCCCGAGGAGGGCCCGTCCACCGGGGAGCTGTTTTTT. This gives the protein CASSPEEGPSTGELFF.